One and the same sample provided the 11 T cell receptor beta chains below, sequenced in a study of CD4 T cells in relation to SARS-CoV-2 and coronaviruses. Sequenced by immunoSEQ multiplex PCR; TCRdb stores in-frame clones only, minus some. Found here are more than 50,000 clones, 75% to 90% of them singletons; the top ten hold about 1.4%. CD4+ T cells from unexposed donors were obtained before the COVID-19 pandemic (2011-2018). Sequencing used memory CD4+ T cells from PBMCs. These receptors all stem from a human donor in good health.

This clone has a handful of counts. The chain combines TRBV28 with TRBJ1-5, with D tentatively TRBD1 (5 bases). Trimming took 7 bases from V and 4 from J, leaving 17 bases between them. CDR3 size: 15 residues. CDR1 and CDR2 from the germline V gene are MDHEN and SYDVKM. In DNA, the CDR3 is TGTGCCAGCAACCGTCCGGACACGGGGAATCAGCCCCAGCATTTT. Protein: CASNRPDTGNQPQHF. Filled out from reference TRBV28 and TRBJ1-5, the complete variable domain reads DVKVTQSSRYLVKRTGEKVFLECVQDMDHENMFWYRQDPGLGLRLIYFSYDVKMKEKGDIPEGYSVSREKKERFSLILESASTNQTSMYLCASNRPDTGNQPQHFGDGTRLSIL.

The chain combines TRBV5-1 with TRBJ2-7; 11 bases match TRBD2. This CDR3 has 16 residues. Per germline, CDR1 SGHRS and CDR2 YFSETQ. V trimming: 4 bases; J trimming: 4 bases; junction bases outside the gene matches: 10. The CDR3 region has the DNA TGCGCCAGCAGCCCGGGTCGGGCTAGCGGGAGGTACGAGCAGTACTTC. Translated, it gives CASSPGRASGRYEQYF. The whole variable domain, filled in from reference TRBV5-1 and TRBJ2-7, reads KAGVTQTPRYLIKTRGQQVTLSCSPISGHRSVSWYQQTPGQGLQFLFEYFSETQRNKGNFPGRFSGRQFSNSRSEMNVSTLELGDSALYLCASSPGRASGRYEQYFGPGTRLTVT.

This chain connects TRBV19 to TRBJ2-1; 9 bases align to TRBD2. V shed 1 base and J 3 bases; nucleotides not matched to a gene: 13. The CDR3 consists of 19 residues. Germline CDR1 reads LNHDA; CDR2 reads SQIVND (reference sequence). CDR3 sequence reads: CASSIGLVGAGGRYNEQFF. CDR3 sequence (DNA): TGTGCCAGTAGTATAGGTTTGGTGGGAGCGGGAGGTCGCTACAATGAGCAGTTCTTC.

The rearrangement uses TRBV5-6 and TRBJ2-5, with D perhaps TRBD1 (6 bases). The V end lost 3 bases, the J end lost 3 bases, and 18 bases lay between the germline ends. The CDR3 length is 16 residues. CDR1 and CDR2 (germline): SGHDT, YYEEEE. The CDR3 DNA is TGTGCCAGCAGCTCCGGGGCAGGGGCTATCGAAGAGACCCAGTACTTC. Residues: CASSSGAGAIEETQYF. The whole variable domain, remainder taken from reference TRBV5-6 and TRBJ2-5, is DAGVTQSPTHLIKTRGQQVTLRCSPKSGHDTVSWYQQALGQGPQFIFQYYEEEERQRGNFPDRFSGHQFPNYSSELNVNALLLGDSALYLCASSSGAGAIEETQYFGPGTRLLVL.

The V gene is TRBV24-1, the J gene TRBJ2-7, with D perhaps given as TRBD1 or TRBD2 (5 bases each). Germline assignment: CDR1 KGHDR and CDR2 SFDVKD. The V gene lost 5 bases and the J gene lost 4 bases, with 14 bases spanning the gap. The CDR3 is made up of 14 amino acids. Here the CDR3 DNA reads TGTGCCACCAGTGCCCCGGGACGAAGTTACGAGCAGTACTTC. This encodes CATSAPGRSYEQYF.

CDR3 protein: CASSGTGGYNEQFF. In DNA, the CDR3 is TGCGCCAGCTCCGGGACAGGGGGCTACAATGAGCAGTTCTTC. The chain combines TRBV10-2 with TRBJ2-1; TRBD1 aligns across 11 bases. The germline V gene encodes CDR1 WSHSY and CDR2 SAAADI. Losses at the gene ends were 8 bases for V and 3 bases for J; bases not matched to a gene: 3. The CDR3 covers 14 residues.

The CDR3 bases are TGTGCCACCAGTGAGGGGGGGACAGGGGGATACGAGCAGTACTTC. Translation gives CATSEGGTGGYEQYF. The genes are TRBV24-1 and TRBJ2-7; 11 bases map to TRBD1. Germline V lookup: CDR1 KGHDR, CDR2 SFDVKD. With 4 bases clipped from V and 4 bases from J, the junction kept 5 bases outside the gene matches. The CDR3 is 15 residues long.

The V call is TRBV28, the J call TRBJ2-5; either TRBD1 or TRBD2 may supply D (6 bases each). Looked up from germline, CDR1 is MDHEN and CDR2 is SYDVKM. The ends were cut back, 7 bases at V and 5 bases at J, with 17 bases in the middle. CDR3 length: 14 amino acids. In nucleotides, the CDR3 is TGTGCCAGCAAGGGGGGAGAGGGTCGGGAGACCCAGTACTTC. It specifies CASKGGEGRETQYF. Filled out from reference TRBV28 and TRBJ2-5, the complete variable domain reads DVKVTQSSRYLVKRTGEKVFLECVQDMDHENMFWYRQDPGLGLRLIYFSYDVKMKEKGDIPEGYSVSREKKERFSLILESASTNQTSMYLCASKGGEGRETQYFGPGTRLLVL.

The rearrangement uses TRBV4-1 and TRBJ2-2; the match to TRBD2 covers 9 bases. Trimming removed 0 bases from V and 6 bases from J; junction bases left unmatched: 5. Germline loops: CDR1 MGHRA, CDR2 YSYEKL. The CDR3 is 16 amino acids. The CDR3 loop reads CASSQDRGLAPGELFF. Written as DNA, the CDR3 is TGCGCCAGCAGCCAAGATAGGGGACTAGCTCCCGGGGAGCTGTTTTTT.

This rearrangement joins TRBV7-2 to TRBJ2-3; TRBD1 agrees at 11 bases. Germline V gene data show CDR1 as SGHTA and CDR2 as FQGNSA. The CDR3 contains 15 residues. J gave up 5 bases and V 0 bases, and 1 base lay outside the gene matches. Here the CDR3 DNA reads TGTGCCAGCAGCTTAGCCGGGACAGGGGGAGATACGCAGTATTTT. As protein: CASSLAGTGGDTQYF.

The CDR3 here is CASRAQGMGNQPQHF. In nucleotides, the CDR3 is TGTGCCAGCAGAGCTCAGGGTATGGGCAATCAGCCCCAGCATTTT. The chain is built from TRBV28 and TRBJ1-5, with D possibly being TRBD1 (5 bases). Germline CDR1 is MDHEN and CDR2 is SYDVKM. The CDR3 extends over 15 amino acids. V lost 6 bases, J lost 2 bases, and 14 bases lay in between. The variable domain in full, with the rest retrieved from reference TRBV28 and TRBJ1-5, is DVKVTQSSRYLVKRTGEKVFLECVQDMDHENMFWYRQDPGLGLRLIYFSYDVKMKEKGDIPEGYSVSREKKERFSLILESASTNQTSMYLCASRAQGMGNQPQHFGDGTRLSIL.